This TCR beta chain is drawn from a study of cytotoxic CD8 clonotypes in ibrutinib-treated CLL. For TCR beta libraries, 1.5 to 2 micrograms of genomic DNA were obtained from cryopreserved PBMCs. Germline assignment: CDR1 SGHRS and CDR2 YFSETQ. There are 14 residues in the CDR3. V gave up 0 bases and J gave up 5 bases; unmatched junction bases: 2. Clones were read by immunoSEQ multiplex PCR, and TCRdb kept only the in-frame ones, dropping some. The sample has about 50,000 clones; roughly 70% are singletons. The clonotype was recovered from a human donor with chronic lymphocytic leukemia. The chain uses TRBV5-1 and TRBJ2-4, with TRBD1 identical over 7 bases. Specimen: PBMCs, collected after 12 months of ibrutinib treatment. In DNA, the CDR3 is TGCGCCAGCAGCTTGGAAGGGACAGAAAACATTCAGTACTTC. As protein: CASSLEGTENIQYF.